A single sample is the source of the 16 T cell receptor beta chains below, sequenced in a study of Tregs in tolerant kidney transplant recipients. The assay was immunoSEQ multiplex PCR, and TCRdb's table has in-frame clones only and misses some. The sample table sets out 20,000 to 30,000 clones. The nonmyeloablative bone marrow transplants came from related graft donors, with transient mixed chimerism. The source was CD4+ T cells from blood (PBMCs), collected 6 months after the transplant. These receptors came from a human patient who received a combined kidney and bone marrow transplant. Some T cells here may be from the graft donor.

Turning to this clone: The read falls 3 residues short of the CDR3 end, and the missing part is taken from the germline J gene. The gene calls are TRBV2 and TRBJ1-3, with a weak D call TRBD1 (5 bases). The V gene lost 5 bases and the J gene lost 0 bases, with 8 bases spanning the gap. The CDR3 length is 14 residues. The germline V gene has CDR1 SNHLY and CDR2 FYNNEI. The CDR3 loop is CASSKDNSGNTIYF. Partial CDR3 DNA: TGTGCCAGCAGTAAGGACAACTCTGGAAACACC.

In the case of this clone: The missing CDR3 end, 3 residues past where the read stops, is filled in from the germline J gene. The chain carries TRBV2 and TRBJ1-5, with TRBD1 as a possible D gene (6 bases). CDR1 and CDR2 from the germline V gene are SNHLY and FYNNEI. The length of the CDR3 is 15 residues. Between the trimmed V and J ends, which lost 6 bases and 4 bases, there was a span of 16 bases. The DNA read from the CDR3 is TGTGCCAGCAGGGCGGGCGGACAGTTAAATCAGCCC. Residues: CASRAGGQLNQP. The whole CDR3 reads CASRAGGQLNQPQHF.

The sequenced CDR3 bases are TGTGCCAGCAGCGAGGGACAGAGGCTAGGTGGC. This sequence encodes CASSEGQRLGG. The CDR3 reads in full as CASSEGQRLGGYTF. The chain combines TRBV5-4 with TRBJ1-2; 7 positions match TRBD1. The CDR3 goes on 3 residues after the read ends, and that part is filled in from the germline J gene. After removal of 4 bases from V and 7 bases from J, the junction contained 10 bases not matched to a gene. This CDR3 spans 14 amino acids. From germline, CDR1 is SGHNT and CDR2 YYREEE (reference sequence). The full variable domain, in which reference TRBV5-4 and TRBJ1-2 provide the parts outside the CDR3, is ETGVTQSPTHLIKTRGQQVTLRCSSQSGHNTVSWYQQALGQGPQFIFQYYREEENGRGNFPPRFSGLQFPNYSSELNVNALELDDSALYLCASSEGQRLGGYTFGSGTRLTVV.

About this clone: The sequenced fragment ends 3 residues before the CDR3 boundary, so the rest is inferred from the germline J gene. This chain connects TRBV2 to TRBJ2-7; D is ambiguous. V was clipped by 3 bases and J by 6 bases, with 6 bases between them. Germline V lookup: CDR1 SNHLY, CDR2 FYNNEI. CDR3 length: 11 residues. This CDR3 reads CASSEVREQYF. The covered CDR3 bases are TGTGCCAGCAGTGAGGTGCGCGAG.

Remarks on this clone: The CDR3 is cut off 3 residues early in the read; its end comes from the germline J gene. The rearrangement uses TRBV19 and TRBJ2-7, with D unclear. The CDR3 is 15 amino acids. The germline V gene encodes CDR1 LNHDA and CDR2 SQIVND (reference sequence). Trimming took 0 bases from V and 3 from J, leaving 12 bases between them. CDR3 DNA (partial): TGTGCCAGTAGTATAGATCCTGCGAAGATCTACGAG. This gives the protein CASSIDPAKIYE. The whole CDR3 protein is CASSIDPAKIYEQYF.

Remarks on this clone: The CDR3 is cut off 3 residues early in the read; its end comes from the germline J gene. The chain combines TRBV16 with TRBJ1-6; TRBD1 matches at 9 bases. Losses at the gene ends were 2 bases for V and 8 bases for J; bases not matched to a gene: 7. The CDR3 covers 16 residues. Per germline, CDR1 KGHSY and CDR2 FQNENV. The CDR3 loop is CASSQAGTGKDSPLHF. The DNA read from the CDR3 is TGTGCCAGCAGCCAAGCCGGGACAGGGAAAGATTCACCC.

As regards this clone: The read halts 3 residues ahead of the CDR3 end, with the missing end drawn from the germline J gene. The V call is TRBV18, the J call TRBJ1-6; the D gene is possibly TRBD1 (6 bases). The V end lost 0 bases, the J end lost 7 bases, and 10 bases lay between the germline ends. This CDR3 has 15 residues. Germline CDR1 reads KGHSH; CDR2 reads LQKENI. This CDR3 reads CASSPPAGGNSPLHF. Incomplete CDR3 DNA: TGTGCCAGCTCACCACCGGCTGGGGGCAATTCACCC.

Turning to this clone: The read gets to within 3 residues of the CDR3 end, and the germline J gene fills in the rest. V and J are TRBV5-1 and TRBJ1-2; 7 nucleotides agree with TRBD1. Germline loops: CDR1 SGHRS, CDR2 YFSETQ. The CDR3 totals 15 residues. With 0 bases clipped from V and 6 bases from J, the junction kept 8 bases outside the gene matches. The sequenced CDR3 bases are TGCGCCAGCAGCTTGGCCAACAGGGGAGTGAATGGC. Translating gives CASSLANRGVNG. The full CDR3 sequence reads CASSLANRGVNGYTF.

As to this clone: One junction end does not reproduce the germline sequence, and a read error may be involved. The read finishes 3 residues shy of the CDR3 end, and the germline J gene is used to complete it. This chain links TRBV4-2 with TRBJ2-3; D call uncertain. The CDR3 is made up of 13 amino acids. Per germline, CDR1 LGHNA and CDR2 YNFKEQ. The sequenced CDR3 bases are TGCGCCAGCAGCCAGCTGGCAGCAGATACG. Its protein product is CASSQLAADT. The full CDR3 reads CASSQLAADTQYF.

With respect to this clone: The read gets to within 3 residues of the CDR3 end, and the germline J gene fills in the rest. The chain uses TRBV5-6 and TRBJ1-2; tentatively, D is TRBD1 (5 bases). The CDR3 sequence is 12 residues long. CDR1 is SGHDT and CDR2 is YYEEEE in the germline V gene. Partial CDR3 DNA: TGTGCCAGCAGCTTAACGACAGTGGGC. Its translation: CASSLTTVG. The whole CDR3 region reads CASSLTTVGYTF.

Points on this clone: The sequenced fragment ends 3 residues before the CDR3 boundary, so the rest is inferred from the germline J gene. The chain employs TRBV2 and TRBJ1-6; D unclear. Deletions cut 3 bases from V and 7 bases from J, with 13 bases between. CDR3 size: 15 residues. Germline values: CDR1 SNHLY, CDR2 FYNNEI. CDR3 bases read: TGTGCCAGCAGTGAGCGGAGCACCAGAAATTCACCC. Translating gives CASSERSTRNSP. The CDR3, in full, reads CASSERSTRNSPLHF. Combining the CDR3 with reference TRBV2 and TRBJ1-6 gives the whole variable domain EPEVTQTPSHQVTQMGQEVILRCVPISNHLYFYWYRQILGQKVEFLVSFYNNEISEKSEIFDDQFSVERPDGSNFTLKIRSTKLEDSAMYFCASSERSTRNSPLHFGNGTRLTVT.

A note on this clone: The read gets to within 3 residues of the CDR3 end, and the germline J gene fills in the rest. V gene TRBV18 combines with J gene TRBJ1-2, with D perhaps TRBD1 (5 bases). The V gene's germline CDR1 is KGHSH and CDR2 LQKENI. This CDR3 contains 14 residues. Trimming removed 2 bases at V and 2 bases at J, with 9 bases between. The CDR3 loop is CASSPGDSNYGYTF. CDR3 bases read: TGTGCCAGCTCACCAGGTGACAGCAACTATGGC.

For this clone: The sequence runs out 3 residues before the end of the CDR3; the remainder is reconstructed from the germline J gene. The chain is built from TRBV19 and TRBJ1-5; TRBD1 is a possible D gene (5 bases). This CDR3 spans 15 amino acids. Trimming stripped 4 bases from V and 5 bases from J, with 15 bases between. CDR1 is LNHDA, CDR2 SQIVND, per germline (reference sequence). CDR3 DNA, as far as it was read: TGTGCCAGTAGTACTTCACAGGCCCTATATCAGCCC. Amino acids: CASSTSQALYQP. The entire CDR3 is CASSTSQALYQPQHF.

In the case of this clone: The read gets to within 3 residues of the CDR3 end, and the germline J gene fills in the rest. The chain recombines TRBV5-1 with TRBJ2-5; 11 nucleotides line up with TRBD2. This CDR3 contains 14 residues. Trimming cost V 4 bases and J 5 bases; bases outside gene matches: 4. Looked up from germline, CDR1 is SGHRS and CDR2 is YFSETQ. The CDR3 loop reads CASSPSGGFETQYF. The DNA read from the CDR3 is TGCGCCAGCAGCCCTAGCGGGGGGTTTGAGACC.

A note on this clone: The sequenced fragment ends 3 residues before the CDR3 boundary, so the rest is inferred from the germline J gene. This sequence joins TRBV5-1 and TRBJ2-3; the match to TRBD2 covers 12 bases. Per the germline V gene, CDR1 is SGHRS and CDR2 is YFSETQ. V lost 0 bases and J lost 0; bases outside the gene matches: 5. The CDR3 runs 18 residues. CDR3: CASSLETSGSLSTDTQYF. CDR3 bases read: TGCGCCAGCAGCTTGGAGACTAGCGGGAGTCTAAGCACAGATACG.

Remarks on this clone: The read falls 3 residues short of the CDR3 end, and the missing part is taken from the germline J gene. The V and J genes are TRBV19 and TRBJ1-2, with TRBD1 identical over 9 bases. Germline V CDR1 and CDR2: LNHDA, SQIVND (reference sequence). CDR3 length: 15 amino acids. CDR3 residues: CASSAQLDRGIGYTF. CDR3 bases read: TGTGCCAGTTCGGCCCAATTGGACAGGGGTATCGGC.